The 13 T cell receptor beta chains in this list originate from one sample, sequenced in a study of OX40 agonist ivuxolimab in advanced cancers. The table came from immunoSEQ multiplex PCR; TCRdb's copy has only in-frame clones and leaves some out. This sample yields about 79,000 clones, of which approximately 85% are seen a single time; over 3% belongs to the top ten. Sequenced material: CD4+ or CD8+ T cells sorted from blood, taken in a trial of the OX40 agonist ivuxolimab. These receptor sequences come from an adult with an advanced solid tumor such as melanoma, head and neck, liver or kidney cancer.

The chain employs TRBV27 and TRBJ2-5, with TRBD1 as a possible D gene (5 bases). TRBJ2-7 explains the end of the DNA better; the J call may be wrong. The CDR3 loop spans 14 amino acids. Germline V gene lookup returns CDR1 MNHEY and CDR2 SMNVEV (reference sequence). The CDR3 bases are TGTGCCAGCAGTTTCGCCGGACACGTCTACGAGCAGTACTTC. The encoded protein is CASSFAGHVYEQYF.

The chain combines TRBV4-1 with TRBJ1-4; D is ambiguous. The CDR3 is made up of 15 amino acids. Trimming left V 1 base short and J 8 bases short, with 14 bases between. Germline V gives CDR1 MGHRA, CDR2 YSYEKL. CDR3 region: CASSQGGLAREKLFF. The CDR3 DNA reads TGCGCCAGCAGCCAAGGAGGACTGGCGCGGGAAAAACTGTTTTTT.

This clone was observed a few times. The genes are TRBV30 and TRBJ2-3; D is unresolved. Germline CDR1 is GTSNPN and CDR2 is SVGIG (reference sequence). CDR3 length: 14 residues. Trimming pared 3 bases from V and 3 bases from J, leaving 13 bases between. The CDR3 DNA reads as TGTGCCTGGAGGTTCCGGGTCCAAACAGATACGCAGTATTTT. Translated, it gives CAWRFRVQTDTQYF.

The CDR3 spells CAWIGLAGDEQYF. In DNA form, the CDR3 reads TGTGCCTGGATCGGACTAGCGGGAGACGAGCAGTACTTC. J is TRBJ2-7 and V is TRBV30; TRBD2 aligns across 13 bases. The germline V gene encodes CDR1 GTSNPN and CDR2 SVGIG (reference sequence). The CDR3 runs to 13 residues. Trimming took 4 bases from V and 5 from J; bases not matched to a gene: 2.

The chain couples TRBV18 to TRBJ1-1, with a tentative D call TRBD1 (5 bases). Trimming shortened V by 3 bases and J by 3 bases, and 11 bases separated the two germline ends. Germline V lookup: CDR1 KGHSH, CDR2 LQKENI. The CDR3 is 14 residues long. CDR3 protein: CASSPSQGDTEAFF. CDR3 nucleotides: TGTGCCAGCTCACCCAGTCAGGGCGACACTGAAGCTTTCTTT.

The chain couples TRBV7-9 to TRBJ1-1, with 9 bases that match TRBD1. This CDR3 has 17 amino acids. Trimming at V came to 4 bases and at J to 5 bases, leaving 14 bases not matched to a gene. Germline V CDR1 and CDR2: SEHNR, FQNEAQ (reference sequence). CDR3 coding DNA: TGTGCCAGCAGCTCGGACAGGGGAAACGGTTTAGATACTGAAGCTTTCTTT. This translates into CASSSDRGNGLDTEAFF.

The rearrangement links TRBV28 to TRBJ2-2; 7 bases are a match to TRBD2. CDR1 is MDHEN, CDR2 SYDVKM, per germline. This CDR3 has 16 amino acids. V dropped 1 base and J dropped 6; count of bases not matched to a gene: 8. In DNA, the CDR3 is TGTGCCAGCAGTTTATACGGGCGGGGGTCGGCCGGGGAGCTGTTTTTT. It translates to CASSLYGRGSAGELFF.

This rearrangement joins TRBV14 to TRBJ2-1; 8 bases match TRBD1. The V gene's germline CDR1 is SGHDN and CDR2 FVKESK. The CDR3 totals 15 residues. V lost 2 bases and J lost 7; bases outside the gene matches: 7. CDR3 sequence reads: CASSQHETGVNEQFF. The CDR3 nucleotides are TGTGCCAGCAGCCAACACGAGACAGGGGTAAATGAGCAGTTCTTC.

The chain recombines TRBV7-8 with TRBJ2-1, with TRBD2 matching over 7 bases. This CDR3 contains 13 residues. The ends lost 4 bases at V and 6 bases at J; junction bases unmatched: 3. Per the germline V gene, CDR1 is SGHVS and CDR2 is FQNEAQ. Here the CDR3 DNA reads TGTGCCAGCAGCTCGACTAGCCTCAATGAGCAGTTCTTC. Encoded protein: CASSSTSLNEQFF.

The table lists this clone with a few counts. This chain uses TRBV7-9 with TRBJ1-2; D is possibly TRBD1 (5 bases). Germline-derived CDR1 and CDR2 are SEHNR and FQNEAQ (reference sequence). The V end lost 8 bases, the J end lost 8 bases, and 18 bases lay between the germline ends. The CDR3 has 13 amino acids. The CDR3 DNA is TGTGCCAGCGGGGGGGATCCTATGGTAGGCTACACCTTC. Residues: CASGGDPMVGYTF.

The CDR3 DNA sequence: TGTGCCAGCAGTTTCCATTTAGGGGATGGGAGGAATGAGCAGTTCTTC. It is translated as CASSFHLGDGRNEQFF. The V and J genes are TRBV27 and TRBJ2-1, with D possibly matching TRBD2 (6 bases). The CDR3 runs to 16 residues. The germline V gene has CDR1 MNHEY and CDR2 SMNVEV (reference sequence). Trimming took off 3 bases at V and 7 bases at J, with 19 bases between the two ends.

The chain couples TRBV10-3 to TRBJ1-1; D is perhaps TRBD1 (6 bases). This CDR3 comprises 14 residues. Germline V gene data show CDR1 as ENHRY and CDR2 as SYGVKD. V was trimmed by 4 bases and J by 4 bases, leaving 13 bases between them. CDR3 bases: TGTGCCATCAGTGTGGACAGTACTGGCACTGAAGCTTTCTTT. This gives the protein CAISVDSTGTEAFF.

CDR3 sequence reads: CASSLGTNRNEQFF. The CDR3 region has the DNA TGCGCCAGCAGCCTAGGGACTAACCGTAATGAGCAGTTCTTC. The chain is built from TRBV5-1 and TRBJ2-1, with 7 bases lining up with TRBD2. Losses at the gene ends were 4 bases for V and 7 bases for J; bases not matched to a gene: 8. The CDR3 consists of 14 residues. Germline loops: CDR1 SGHRS, CDR2 YFSETQ.